The T cell receptor (beta chain) under discussion was sequenced for a study of cytomegalovirus exposure and HLA in healthy donors. Study information: Within the Caucasian-associated ancestry cluster were 81% of the 350 to 400 genotyped donors.

This clone was counted between two and nine times. The CDR3 spans 13 residues. Between the trimmed V and J ends, which lost 8 bases and 2 bases, there was a span of 12 bases. Germline CDR1 reads SNHLY; CDR2 reads FYNNEI. Researchers ran the PCR with 60 Vbeta and 13 Jbeta primers. The repertoire was sequenced with immunoSEQ multiplex PCR; TCRdb's copy has only in-frame clones and lacks some. The sample yields 150,000 to 200,000 clones, roughly 80% seen once. Source material: PBMCs. This chain uses TRBV2 with TRBJ2-5, with D possibly TRBD1 on 6 matching bases. The clonotype was recovered from a woman in her forties in good health and CMV-seronegative. CDR3 nucleotides: TGTGCCAGCGGGTCGGGGACACAAGAGACCCAGTACTTC. It specifies CASGSGTQETQYF. Together with reference TRBV2 and TRBJ2-5, the CDR3 gives the full variable domain: EPEVTQTPSHQVTQMGQEVILRCVPISNHLYFYWYRQILGQKVEFLVSFYNNEISEKSEIFDDQFSVERPDGSNFTLKIRSTKLEDSAMYFCASGSGTQETQYFGPGTRLLVL.